The TCR beta chain under discussion was sequenced for a study of T cells in Graves' hyperthyroidism and ophthalmopathy. The study, taken as a whole, reports: Clonotypes that were expanded in thyroid above 0.001 mostly appeared in blood too.

Disease duration under 2 months; hyperthyroidism patients were aged 18 to 65. The PBMCs studied were ones that came from 9 to 10 ml fresh peripheral blood. In regard to this clonotype: The antigen remains undetermined. A much bigger clone sits one base away, suggesting this may be a read error.

Amplification yielded TCR beta CDR3 regions, with RNA transcripts as the source. RT-PCR in the first round (using the HTBI primer set) targeted the TCR CDR3. MiXCR, run by TCRdb on the multiplex PCR reads, gives a single entry per CDR3 protein. The repertoire holds under 350,000 distinct CDR3 sequences, about 20% seen once, with approximately 49% in the top ten. The CDR3 is made up of 15 amino acids. The rearrangement joins TRBV12-3 or TRBV12-4 to TRBJ2-2; 9 bases fit TRBD2. Sequenced: blood. The receptor comes from a woman aged 50 to 60 with Graves' hyperthyroidism. DNA of the CDR3: TGTGCCGGCAGTTATAGCGGGGGAAGGATCGGGGAGCTGTTTTTT. Translated, it gives CAGSYSGGRIGELFF.